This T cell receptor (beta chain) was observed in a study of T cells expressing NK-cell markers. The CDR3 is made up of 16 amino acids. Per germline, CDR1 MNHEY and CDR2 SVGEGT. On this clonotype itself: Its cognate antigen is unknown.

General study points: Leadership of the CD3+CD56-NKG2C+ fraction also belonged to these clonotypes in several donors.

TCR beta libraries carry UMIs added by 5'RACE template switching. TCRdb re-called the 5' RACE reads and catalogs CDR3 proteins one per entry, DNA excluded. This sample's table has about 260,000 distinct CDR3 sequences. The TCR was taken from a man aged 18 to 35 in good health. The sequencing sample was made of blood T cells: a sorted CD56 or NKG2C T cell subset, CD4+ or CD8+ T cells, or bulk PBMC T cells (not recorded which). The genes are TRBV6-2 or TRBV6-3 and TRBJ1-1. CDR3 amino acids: CASSYAEGGWNTEAFF.